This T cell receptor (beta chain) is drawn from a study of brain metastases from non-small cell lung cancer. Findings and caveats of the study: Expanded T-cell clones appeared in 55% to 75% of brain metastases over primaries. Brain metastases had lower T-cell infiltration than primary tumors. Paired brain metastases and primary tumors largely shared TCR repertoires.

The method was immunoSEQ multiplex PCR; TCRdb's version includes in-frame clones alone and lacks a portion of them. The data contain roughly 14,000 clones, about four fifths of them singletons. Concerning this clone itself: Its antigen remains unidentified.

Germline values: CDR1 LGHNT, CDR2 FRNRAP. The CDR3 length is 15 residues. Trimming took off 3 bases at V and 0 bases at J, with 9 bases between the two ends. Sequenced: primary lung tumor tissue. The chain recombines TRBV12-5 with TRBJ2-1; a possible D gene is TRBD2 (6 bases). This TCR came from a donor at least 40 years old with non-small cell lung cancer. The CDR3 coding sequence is TGTGCTAGTGGTTTAGCGGGTATCTCCTACAATGAGCAGTTCTTC. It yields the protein CASGLAGISYNEQFF. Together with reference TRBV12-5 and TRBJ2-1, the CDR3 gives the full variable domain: DARVTQTPRHKVTEMGQEVTMRCQPILGHNTVFWYRQTMMQGLELLAYFRNRAPLDDSGMPKDRFSAEMPDATLATLKIQPSEPRDSAVYFCASGLAGISYNEQFFGPGTRLTVL.